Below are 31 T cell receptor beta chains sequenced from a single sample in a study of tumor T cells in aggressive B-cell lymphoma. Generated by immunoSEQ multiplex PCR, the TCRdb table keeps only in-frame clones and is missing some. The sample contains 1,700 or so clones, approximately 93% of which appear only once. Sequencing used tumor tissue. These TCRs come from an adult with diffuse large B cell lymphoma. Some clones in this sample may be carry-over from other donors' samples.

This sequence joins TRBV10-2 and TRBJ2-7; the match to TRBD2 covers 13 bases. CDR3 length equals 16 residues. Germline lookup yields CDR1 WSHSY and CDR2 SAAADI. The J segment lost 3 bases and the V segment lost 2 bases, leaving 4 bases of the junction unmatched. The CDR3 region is CASSERLAGGFYEQYF. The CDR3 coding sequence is TGCGCCAGCAGTGAGCGACTAGCGGGAGGCTTCTACGAGCAGTACTTC.

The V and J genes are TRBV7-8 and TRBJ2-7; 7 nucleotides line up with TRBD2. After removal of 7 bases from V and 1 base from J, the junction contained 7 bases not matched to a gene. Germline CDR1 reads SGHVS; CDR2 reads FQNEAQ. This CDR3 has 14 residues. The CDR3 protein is CASTEVGGSYEQYF. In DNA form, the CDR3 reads TGTGCCAGCACCGAAGTGGGGGGGTCCTACGAGCAGTACTTC.

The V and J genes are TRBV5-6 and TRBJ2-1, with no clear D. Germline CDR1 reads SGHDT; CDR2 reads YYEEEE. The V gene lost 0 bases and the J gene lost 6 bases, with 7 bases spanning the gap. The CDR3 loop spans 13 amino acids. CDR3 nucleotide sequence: TGTGCCAGCAGCTTGGACAGCACCAATGAGCAGTTCTTC. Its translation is CASSLDSTNEQFF. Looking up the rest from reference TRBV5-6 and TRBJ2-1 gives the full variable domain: DAGVTQSPTHLIKTRGQQVTLRCSPKSGHDTVSWYQQALGQGPQFIFQYYEEEERQRGNFPDRFSGHQFPNYSSELNVNALLLGDSALYLCASSLDSTNEQFFGPGTRLTVL.

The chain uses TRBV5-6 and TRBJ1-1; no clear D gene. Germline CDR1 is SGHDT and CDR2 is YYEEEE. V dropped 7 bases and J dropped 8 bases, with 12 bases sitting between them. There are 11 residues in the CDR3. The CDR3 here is CASSSSIEAFF. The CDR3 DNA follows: TGTGCCAGCTCCTCAAGCATCGAAGCTTTCTTT. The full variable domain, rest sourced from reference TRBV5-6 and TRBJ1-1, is DAGVTQSPTHLIKTRGQQVTLRCSPKSGHDTVSWYQQALGQGPQFIFQYYEEEERQRGNFPDRFSGHQFPNYSSELNVNALLLGDSALYLCASSSSIEAFFGQGTRLTVV.

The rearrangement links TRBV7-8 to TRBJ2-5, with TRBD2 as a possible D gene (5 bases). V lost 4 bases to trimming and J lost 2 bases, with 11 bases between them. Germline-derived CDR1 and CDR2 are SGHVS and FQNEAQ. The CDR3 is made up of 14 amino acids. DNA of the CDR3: TGTGCCAGCAGCTCGCGGGTGGTGCAAGAGACCCAGTACTTC. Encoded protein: CASSSRVVQETQYF.

The CDR3: CASRLGGTGADEQYF. CDR3 coding DNA: TGCGCCAGCCGCCTAGGAGGGACAGGGGCGGACGAGCAGTACTTC. The chain couples TRBV5-1 to TRBJ2-7, with 10 positions matching TRBD1. Germline CDR1 and CDR2: SGHRS and YFSETQ. CDR3 length: 15 residues. The ends lost 7 bases at V and 5 bases at J; junction bases unmatched: 12. Complete variable domain (other parts from reference TRBV5-1 and TRBJ2-7): KAGVTQTPRYLIKTRGQQVTLSCSPISGHRSVSWYQQTPGQGLQFLFEYFSETQRNKGNFPGRFSGRQFSNSRSEMNVSTLELGDSALYLCASRLGGTGADEQYFGPGTRLTVT.

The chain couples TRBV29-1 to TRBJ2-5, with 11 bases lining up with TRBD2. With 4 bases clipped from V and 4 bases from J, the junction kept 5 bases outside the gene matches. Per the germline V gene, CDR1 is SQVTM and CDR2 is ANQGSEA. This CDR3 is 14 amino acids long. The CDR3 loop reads CSVGGLADRETQYF. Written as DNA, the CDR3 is TGCAGCGTTGGGGGACTAGCGGATAGAGAGACCCAGTACTTC.

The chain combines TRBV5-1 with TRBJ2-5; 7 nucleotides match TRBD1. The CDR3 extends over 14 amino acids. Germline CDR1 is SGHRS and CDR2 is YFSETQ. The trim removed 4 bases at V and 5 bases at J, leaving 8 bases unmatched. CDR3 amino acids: CASSPLRQGETQYF. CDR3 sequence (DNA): TGCGCCAGCAGCCCCCTGCGACAGGGTGAGACCCAGTACTTC.

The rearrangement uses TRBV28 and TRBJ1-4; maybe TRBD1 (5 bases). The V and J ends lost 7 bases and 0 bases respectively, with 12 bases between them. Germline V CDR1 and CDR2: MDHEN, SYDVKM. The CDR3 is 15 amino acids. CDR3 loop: CASIPGGATNEKLFF. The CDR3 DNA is TGTGCCAGCATCCCTGGGGGGGCAACTAATGAAAAACTGTTTTTT.

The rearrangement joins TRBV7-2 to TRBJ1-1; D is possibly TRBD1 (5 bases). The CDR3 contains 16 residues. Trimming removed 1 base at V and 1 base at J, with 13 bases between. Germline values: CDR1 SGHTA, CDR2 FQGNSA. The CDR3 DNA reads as TGTGCCAGCAGCTTAGGCCTCAGGGAGGGGAACACTGAAGCTTTCTTT. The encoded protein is CASSLGLREGNTEAFF.

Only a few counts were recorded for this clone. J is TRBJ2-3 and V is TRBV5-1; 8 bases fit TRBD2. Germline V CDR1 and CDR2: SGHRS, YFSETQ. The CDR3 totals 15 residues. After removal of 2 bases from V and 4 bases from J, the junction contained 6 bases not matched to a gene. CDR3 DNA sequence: TGCGCCAGCAGCTTAACGCTAGCGGGTGCAGATACGCAGTATTTT. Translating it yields CASSLTLAGADTQYF.

The DNA of the CDR3 is TGTGCCAGCAGCAAAATAAGGGGCGCGGGGTCTCAGCCCCAGCATTTT. Translating gives CASSKIRGAGSQPQHF. The rearrangement joins TRBV21-1 to TRBJ1-5. TRBV21-1 is assigned pseudogene status. This CDR3 contains 16 residues.

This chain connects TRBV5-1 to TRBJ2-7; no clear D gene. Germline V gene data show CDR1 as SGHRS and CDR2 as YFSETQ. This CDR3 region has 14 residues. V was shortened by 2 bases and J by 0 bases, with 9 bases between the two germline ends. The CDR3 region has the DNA TGCGCCAGCAGCTTCGGCGGAGACTCCTACGAGCAGTACTTC. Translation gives CASSFGGDSYEQYF.

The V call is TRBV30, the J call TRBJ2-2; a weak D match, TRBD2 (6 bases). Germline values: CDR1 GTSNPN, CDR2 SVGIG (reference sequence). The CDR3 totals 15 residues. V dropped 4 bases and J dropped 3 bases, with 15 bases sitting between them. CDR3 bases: TGTGCCTGGAACCCACGGAGGGTAGACACCGGGGAGCTGTTTTTT. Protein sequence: CAWNPRRVDTGELFF.

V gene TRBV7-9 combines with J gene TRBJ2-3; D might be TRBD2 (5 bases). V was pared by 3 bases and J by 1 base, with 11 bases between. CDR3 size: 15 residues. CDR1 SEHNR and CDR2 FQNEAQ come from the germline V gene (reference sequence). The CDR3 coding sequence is TGTGCCAGCAGCTTGGCCGGGGTGGGCACAGATACGCAGTATTTT. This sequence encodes CASSLAGVGTDTQYF.

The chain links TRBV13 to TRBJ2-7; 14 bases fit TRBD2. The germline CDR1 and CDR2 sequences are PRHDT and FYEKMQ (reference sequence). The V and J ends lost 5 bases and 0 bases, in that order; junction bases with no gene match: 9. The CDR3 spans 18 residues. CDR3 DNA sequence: TGTGCCAGCAGCCCCCGGACTAGCGGGAGGTACAGCTCCTACGAGCAGTACTTC. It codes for CASSPRTSGRYSSYEQYF.

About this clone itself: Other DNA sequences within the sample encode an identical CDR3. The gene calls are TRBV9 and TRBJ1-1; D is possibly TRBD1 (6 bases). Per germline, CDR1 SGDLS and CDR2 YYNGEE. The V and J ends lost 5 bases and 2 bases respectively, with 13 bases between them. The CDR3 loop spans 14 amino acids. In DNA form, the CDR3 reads TGTGCCAGCAGTACAGGGTTGGGCAACACTGAAGCTTTCTTT. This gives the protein CASSTGLGNTEAFF.

The CDR3 here is CAWSVGVGGTQYF. The CDR3 DNA follows: TGTGCCTGGAGTGTTGGGGTCGGGGGGACCCAGTACTTC. The gene calls are TRBV30 and TRBJ2-5, with D possibly TRBD2 on 6 matching bases. V lost 0 bases and J 7 bases, leaving 12 bases between the germline ends. This CDR3 spans 13 amino acids. Germline V lookup: CDR1 GTSNPN, CDR2 SVGIG (reference sequence).

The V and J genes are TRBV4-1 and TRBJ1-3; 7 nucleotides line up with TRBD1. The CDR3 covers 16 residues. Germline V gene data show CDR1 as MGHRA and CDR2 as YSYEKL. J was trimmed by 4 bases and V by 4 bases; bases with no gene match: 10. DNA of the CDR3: TGCGCCAGCAGCCTCACGACCAGGGGGTCGGGAAACACCATATATTTT. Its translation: CASSLTTRGSGNTIYF.

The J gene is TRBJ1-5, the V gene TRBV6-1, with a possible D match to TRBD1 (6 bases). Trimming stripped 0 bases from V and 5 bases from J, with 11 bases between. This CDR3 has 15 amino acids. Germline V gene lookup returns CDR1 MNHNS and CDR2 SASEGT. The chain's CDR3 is CASSEAGTSYQPQHF. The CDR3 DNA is TGTGCCAGCAGTGAAGCGGGGACATCATATCAGCCCCAGCATTTT.

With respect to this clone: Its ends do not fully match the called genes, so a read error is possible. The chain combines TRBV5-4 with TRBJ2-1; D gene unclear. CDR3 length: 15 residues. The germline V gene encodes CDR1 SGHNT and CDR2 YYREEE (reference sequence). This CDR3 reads CASSFARPSYNEQFF. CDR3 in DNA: TGTGCCAGCAGCTTTGCCCGTCCCTCCTATAATGAGCAGTTCTTC.

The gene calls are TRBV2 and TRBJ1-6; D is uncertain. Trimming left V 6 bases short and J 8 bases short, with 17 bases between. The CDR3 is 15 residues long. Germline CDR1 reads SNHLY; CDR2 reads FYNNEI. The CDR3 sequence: CASRADSIGDSPLHF. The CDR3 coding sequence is TGTGCCAGCAGAGCGGACTCCATCGGGGATTCACCCCTCCACTTT.

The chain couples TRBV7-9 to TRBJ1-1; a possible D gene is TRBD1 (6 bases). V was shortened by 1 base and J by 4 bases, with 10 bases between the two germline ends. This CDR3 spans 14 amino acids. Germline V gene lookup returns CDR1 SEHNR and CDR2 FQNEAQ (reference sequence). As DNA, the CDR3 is TGTGCCAGCAGCTTAGAACAGGGTCCCACTGAAGCTTTCTTT. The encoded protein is CASSLEQGPTEAFF.

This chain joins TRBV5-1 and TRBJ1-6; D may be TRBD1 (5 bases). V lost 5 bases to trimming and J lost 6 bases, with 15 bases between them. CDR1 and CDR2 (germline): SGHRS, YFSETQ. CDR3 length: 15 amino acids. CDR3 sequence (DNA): TGCGCCAGCAGTCCTTCCGGGACTCTTAATTCACCCCTCCACTTT. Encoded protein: CASSPSGTLNSPLHF.

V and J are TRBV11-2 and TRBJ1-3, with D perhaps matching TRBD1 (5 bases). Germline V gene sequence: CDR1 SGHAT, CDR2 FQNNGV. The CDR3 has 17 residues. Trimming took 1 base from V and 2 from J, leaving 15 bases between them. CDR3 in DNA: TGTGCCAGCAGCTTAGTGCCGAACCCAGGGACTGGAAACACCATATATTTT. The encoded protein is CASSLVPNPGTGNTIYF. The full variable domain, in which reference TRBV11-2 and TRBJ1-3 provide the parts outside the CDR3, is EAGVAQSPRYKIIEKRQSVAFWCNPISGHATLYWYQQILGQGPKLLIQFQNNGVVDDSQLPKDRFSAERLKGVDSTLKIQPAKLEDSAVYLCASSLVPNPGTGNTIYFGEGSWLTVV.

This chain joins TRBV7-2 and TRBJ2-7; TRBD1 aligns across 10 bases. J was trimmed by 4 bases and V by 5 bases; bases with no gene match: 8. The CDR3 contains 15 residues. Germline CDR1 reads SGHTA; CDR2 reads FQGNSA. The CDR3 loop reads CASSHRGQGQYEQYF. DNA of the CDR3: TGTGCCAGCAGCCACCGGGGACAGGGGCAGTACGAGCAGTACTTC. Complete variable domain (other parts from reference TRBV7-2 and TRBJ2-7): GAGVSQSPSNKVTEKGKDVELRCDPISGHTALYWYRQSLGQGLEFLIYFQGNSAPDKSGLPSDRFSAERTGGSVSTLTIQRTQQEDSAVYLCASSHRGQGQYEQYFGPGTRLTVT.

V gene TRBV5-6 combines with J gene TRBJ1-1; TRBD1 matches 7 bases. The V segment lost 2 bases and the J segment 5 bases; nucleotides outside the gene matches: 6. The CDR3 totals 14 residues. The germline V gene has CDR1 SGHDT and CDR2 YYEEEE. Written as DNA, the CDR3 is TGTGCCAGCAGCTTCCCAGGGGGTCGGACTGAAGCTTTCTTT. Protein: CASSFPGGRTEAFF.

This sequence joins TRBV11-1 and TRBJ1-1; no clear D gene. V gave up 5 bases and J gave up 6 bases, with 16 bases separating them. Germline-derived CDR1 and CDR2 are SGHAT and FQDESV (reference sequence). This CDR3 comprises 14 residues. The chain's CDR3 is CASSPSRGRAEAFF. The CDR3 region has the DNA TGTGCCAGCAGCCCCTCACGAGGGCGGGCTGAAGCTTTCTTT.

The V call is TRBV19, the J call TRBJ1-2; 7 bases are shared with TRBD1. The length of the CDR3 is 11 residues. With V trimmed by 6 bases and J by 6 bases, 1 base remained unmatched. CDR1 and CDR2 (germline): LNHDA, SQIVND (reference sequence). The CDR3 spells CASRQGDGYTF. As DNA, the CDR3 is TGTGCCAGTAGGCAGGGGGATGGCTACACCTTC. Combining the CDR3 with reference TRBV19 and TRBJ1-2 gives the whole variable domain DGGITQSPKYLFRKEGQNVTLSCEQNLNHDAMYWYRQDPGQGLRLIYYSQIVNDFQKGDIAEGYSVSREKKESFPLTVTSAQKNPTAFYLCASRQGDGYTFGSGTRLTVV.

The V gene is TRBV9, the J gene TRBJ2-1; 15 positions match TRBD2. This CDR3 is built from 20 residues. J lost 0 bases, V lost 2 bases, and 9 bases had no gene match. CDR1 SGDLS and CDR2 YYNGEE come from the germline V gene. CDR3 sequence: CASSVTPGTSGGSSYNEQFF. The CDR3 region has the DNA TGTGCCAGCAGCGTCACCCCCGGGACTAGCGGGGGGAGCTCCTACAATGAGCAGTTCTTC.

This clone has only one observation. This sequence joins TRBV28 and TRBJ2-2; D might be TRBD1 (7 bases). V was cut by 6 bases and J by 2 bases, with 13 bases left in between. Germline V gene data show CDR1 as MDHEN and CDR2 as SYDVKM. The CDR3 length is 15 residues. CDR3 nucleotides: TGTGCCAGCAGGACCAGGGGGACTAACACCGGGGAGCTGTTTTTT. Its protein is CASRTRGTNTGELFF.